Below are 15 T cell receptor beta chains sequenced from a single sample in a study of T cell responses to AZD1222 COVID-19 vaccine. This table comes from immunoSEQ multiplex PCR, and its TCRdb copy is limited to in-frame clones, with some not included. The table shows 150,000 to 200,000 clones, with around 90% occurring only once. The source was peripheral blood, collected on day 0 of AZD1222 vaccination. The receptors shown here come from an adult in good health.

The V gene is TRBV24-1, the J gene TRBJ2-1; D is undetermined. Trimming removed 12 bases at V and 3 bases at J, with 8 bases between. Per germline, CDR1 KGHDR and CDR2 SFDVKD. CDR3 length: 11 amino acids. CDR3 coding DNA: TGTGCCGCAGGAGTCTACAATGAGCAGTTCTTC. Protein: CAAGVYNEQFF.

In its sample, this clone was seen once. J is TRBJ1-4 and V is TRBV6-5, with 8 bases aligning to TRBD1. V dropped 6 bases and J dropped 7; count of bases not matched to a gene: 1. This CDR3 is 12 amino acids long. Per the germline V gene, CDR1 is MNHEY and CDR2 is SVGAGI. The CDR3 reads CASRQGGEKLFF. The DNA for the CDR3 is TGTGCCAGCAGACAGGGGGGTGAAAAACTGTTTTTT.

V is TRBV11-2 and J is TRBJ1-1, with 7 bases lining up with TRBD1. Trimming removed 0 bases from V and 10 bases from J; junction bases left unmatched: 5. The length of the CDR3 is 13 residues. CDR1 is SGHAT, CDR2 FQNNGV, per germline. The CDR3 DNA is TGTGCCAGCAGCTTAGAGGGGACAGCCGGAGCTTTCTTT. It specifies CASSLEGTAGAFF.

The chain recombines TRBV30 with TRBJ1-6; D is ambiguous. The germline CDR1 and CDR2 sequences are GTSNPN and SVGIG (reference sequence). This CDR3 is 12 amino acids long. The germline V and J ends were trimmed by 4 bases and 13 bases, with 14 bases remaining between them. The CDR3 sequence is CAWTGEAGPLHF. The CDR3, as DNA: TGTGCCTGGACCGGAGAGGCCGGGCCCCTCCACTTT.

This rearrangement joins TRBV18 to TRBJ1-1; D is ambiguous. V gave up 1 base and J gave up 8 bases, with 11 bases separating them. From germline, CDR1 is KGHSH and CDR2 LQKENI. This CDR3 is 13 amino acids long. CDR3 bases: TGTGCCAGCTCACCACTCATATCGCCAGAAGCTTTCTTT. Protein product: CASSPLISPEAFF.

The chain employs TRBV21-1 and TRBJ2-7; the listed D gene, TRBD1, was not tested against the DNA. TRBV21-1 is a pseudogene locus. CDR3 length: 16 amino acids. CDR3 residues: CASSNDPGQAAYEQYF. As DNA, the CDR3 is TGTGCCAGCAGCAATGACCCGGGACAGGCCGCCTACGAGCAGTACTTC.

The chain carries TRBV7-9 and TRBJ1-2, with D possibly TRBD1 on 5 matching bases. V shed 0 bases and J shed 0 bases, with 11 bases lying between them. Germline V CDR1 and CDR2: SEHNR, FQNEAQ (reference sequence). The CDR3 is 16 residues long. The CDR3 loop is CASSLAETVPNYGYTF. The CDR3 nucleotides read TGTGCCAGCAGCTTAGCGGAGACAGTGCCTAACTATGGCTACACCTTC.

The chain is built from TRBV4-2 and TRBJ1-6; D gene ambiguous. The CDR3 covers 14 residues. The germline V and J ends were trimmed by 1 base and 9 bases, with 10 bases remaining between them. Germline V CDR1 and CDR2: LGHNA, YNFKEQ. CDR3 in amino acids: CASSQGGEGSPLHF. CDR3 DNA: TGTGCCAGCAGCCAAGGTGGGGAGGGTTCACCCCTCCACTTT.

The chain joins TRBV27 to TRBJ2-5; the D call may be TRBD1 or TRBD2 (6 bases each). Trimming removed 7 bases from V and 4 bases from J, with 13 bases in between. Per the germline V gene, CDR1 is MNHEY and CDR2 is SMNVEV (reference sequence). The CDR3 contains 13 residues. CDR3 loop: CASKQGGRETQYF. The CDR3 coding sequence is TGTGCCAGCAAACAGGGAGGTCGAGAGACCCAGTACTTC.

The V and J genes are TRBV5-1 and TRBJ2-5; 9 bases match TRBD1. The CDR3 loop spans 15 amino acids. V shed 5 bases, J shed 4 bases, and the junction held 9 bases outside the gene matches. The germline gives CDR1 SGHRS, CDR2 YFSETQ. The CDR3 loop is CASSGTGKAGETQYF. CDR3 bases: TGCGCCAGCAGTGGGACAGGGAAGGCGGGAGAGACCCAGTACTTC. The complete variable domain, with remaining parts taken from reference TRBV5-1 and TRBJ2-5, reads KAGVTQTPRYLIKTRGQQVTLSCSPISGHRSVSWYQQTPGQGLQFLFEYFSETQRNKGNFPGRFSGRQFSNSRSEMNVSTLELGDSALYLCASSGTGKAGETQYFGPGTRLLVL.

The DNA for the CDR3 is TGTGCCAGCAGCTCCCTAGAGGGGGGCGGGGGAGCTTTCTTT. Translating gives CASSSLEGGGGAFF. The chain carries TRBV3-1 (or the pseudogene TRBV3-2) and TRBJ1-1, with D maybe TRBD1 (6 bases). Germline CDR1 and CDR2: LGHDT and YNNKEL (reference sequence). The CDR3 runs 14 residues. Trimming took 5 bases from V and 10 from J, leaving 20 bases between them.

This chain links TRBV21-1 with TRBJ1-2; the table's D call, TRBD1, was not checked against the DNA. TRBV21-1 is noted as a pseudogene. The CDR3 extends over 20 amino acids. The CDR3 region is CASSKGEEGAGKNSNYGYTF. CDR3 coding DNA: TGTGCCAGCAGCAAAGGCGAGGAGGGGGCGGGAAAGAATTCTAACTATGGCTACACCTTC.

In nucleotides, the CDR3 is TGTGCCAGCAGGGGTAATGTCCGCTACGAGCAGTACTTC. Its translation: CASRGNVRYEQYF. V usage is TRBV28 and J usage is TRBJ2-7; D call uncertain. The V gene lost 6 bases and the J gene lost 3 bases, with 12 bases spanning the gap. CDR3 size: 13 residues. Germline CDR1 and CDR2: MDHEN and SYDVKM.

V usage is TRBV9 and J usage is TRBJ2-3; no definite D call. Trimming took off 1 base at V and 6 bases at J, with 9 bases between the two ends. The CDR3 totals 13 residues. Germline V lookup: CDR1 SGDLS, CDR2 YYNGEE. The CDR3 spells CASSVIQPDTQYF. CDR3 nucleotide sequence: TGTGCCAGCAGCGTAATTCAGCCGGATACGCAGTATTTT. Full variable domain (remainder filled in from reference TRBV9 and TRBJ2-3): DSGVTQTPKHLITATGQRVTLRCSPRSGDLSVYWYQQSLDQGLQFLIQYYNGEERAKGNILERFSAQQFPDLHSELNLSSLELGDSALYFCASSVIQPDTQYFGPGTRLTVL.

The rearrangement uses TRBV11-3 and TRBJ1-6; TRBD1 matches 10 bases. Trimming removed 2 bases from V and 7 bases from J; junction bases left unmatched: 5. CDR3 length: 16 amino acids. The germline gives CDR1 SGHNT, CDR2 YENEEA. CDR3 in amino acids: CASSLITGQGNSPLHF. The CDR3 nucleotides read TGTGCCAGCAGCTTAATTACGGGACAGGGGAATTCACCCCTCCACTTT.